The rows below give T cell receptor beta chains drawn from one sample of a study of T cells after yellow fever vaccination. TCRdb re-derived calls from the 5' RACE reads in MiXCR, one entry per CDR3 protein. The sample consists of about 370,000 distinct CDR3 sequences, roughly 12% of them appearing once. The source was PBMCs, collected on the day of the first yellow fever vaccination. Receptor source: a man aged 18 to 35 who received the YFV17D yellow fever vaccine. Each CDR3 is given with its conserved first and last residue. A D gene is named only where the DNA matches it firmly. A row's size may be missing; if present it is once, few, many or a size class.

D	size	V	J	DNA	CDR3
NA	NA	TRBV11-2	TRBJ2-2	TGTGCCAGCACCGACATGGCAGGGAACACCGGGGAGCTGTTTTTT	CASTDMAGNTGELFF
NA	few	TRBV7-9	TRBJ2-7	TGTGCCAGCTCTTGGATATCCTACGAGCAGTACTTC	CASSWISYEQYF
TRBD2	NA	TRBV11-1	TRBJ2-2	TGTGCCAGCAGCTTAGTGGCTAGCGGGGCCACCGGGGAGCTGTTTTTT	CASSLVASGATGELFF
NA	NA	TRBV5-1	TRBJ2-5	TGCGCCAGCAGCTTGGAGAAAGAGACCCAGTACTTC	CASSLEKETQYF
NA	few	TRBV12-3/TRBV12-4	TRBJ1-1	TGTGCCAGCAGCCCGACCCAGCAGGCCGAAGCTTTCTTT	CASSPTQQAEAFF
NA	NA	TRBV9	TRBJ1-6	TGTGCCAGCAGCGCCGGTGGTTGGCGTAGTAATTCACCCCTCCACTTT	CASSAGGWRSNSPLHF
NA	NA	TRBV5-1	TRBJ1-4	TGCGCCAGCAGCTTGGCGGGCAGGGTGGAAGAAAAACTGTTTTTT	CASSLAGRVEEKLFF
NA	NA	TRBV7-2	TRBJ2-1	TGTGCCAGCAGCTTAGGGGGGGCGTTCTACAATGAGCAGTTCTTC	CASSLGGAFYNEQFF
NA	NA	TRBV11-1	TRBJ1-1	TGTGCCAGCAGCTCACAGCACACTGAAGCTTTCTTT	CASSSQHTEAFF
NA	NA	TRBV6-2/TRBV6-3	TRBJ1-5	TGTGCCAGCAGTCCCCGGTGGCAGCCCCAGCATTTT	CASSPRWQPQHF
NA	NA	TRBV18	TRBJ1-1	TGTGCCAGCTCACCAGGGGTTAACATGAACACTGAAGCTTTCTTT	CASSPGVNMNTEAFF
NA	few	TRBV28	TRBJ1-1	TGTGCCAGCACCAGGGGACAAAGGTGGTTTCCTCCTGAAGCTTTCTTT	CASTRGQRWFPPEAFF
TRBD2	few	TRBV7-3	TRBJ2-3	TGTGCCAGCAGCCCGGGGGGGGATCGCACAGATACGCAGTATTTT	CASSPGGDRTDTQYF
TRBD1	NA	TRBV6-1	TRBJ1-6	TGTGCCAGCAGTACCGGACAGGGACGCAATTCACCCCTCCACTTT	CASSTGQGRNSPLHF
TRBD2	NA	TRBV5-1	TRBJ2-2	TGCGCCAGCAGTAAGCGAGCGGGGGTACCGAACACCGGGGAGCTGTTTTTT	CASSKRAGVPNTGELFF
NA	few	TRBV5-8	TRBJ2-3	TGTGCCAGCAGCCTTGATTTCACAGATACGCAGTATTTT	CASSLDFTDTQYF
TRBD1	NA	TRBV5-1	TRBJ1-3	TGCGCCAGCAGCTCCACAGGGGGTGTAAACACCATATATTTT	CASSSTGGVNTIYF
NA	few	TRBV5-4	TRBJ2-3	TGTGCCAGCAGCACAGCTGGTGTAACCGGGACTGACACGCAGTATTTT	CASSTAGVTGTDTQYF
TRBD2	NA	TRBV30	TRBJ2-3	TGTGCCTGGAGTGTACCTTTGCGGGGGAAAGATACGCAGTATTTT	CAWSVPLRGKDTQYF
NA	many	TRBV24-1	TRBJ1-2	TGTGCCACCAGTGTCCCACTCCTGTCCAACTATGGCTACACCTTC	CATSVPLLSNYGYTF
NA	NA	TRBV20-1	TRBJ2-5	TGCAGTGCTCCCATTCTCATCCAAGAGACCCAGTACTTC	CSAPILIQETQYF
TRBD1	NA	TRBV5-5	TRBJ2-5	TGTGCCAGCAGCTTAAACAGGGGGTTGATGGAGACCCAGTACTTC	CASSLNRGLMETQYF
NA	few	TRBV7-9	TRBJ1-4	TGTGCCAGCAGCTTATATCGGGCCACCCATGAAAAACTGTTTTTT	CASSLYRATHEKLFF
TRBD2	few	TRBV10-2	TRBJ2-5	TGCGCCAGCAGGCGGGGGGTCCAAGAGACCCAGTACTTC	CASRRGVQETQYF
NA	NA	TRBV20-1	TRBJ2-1	TGCAGTGTCCGGGGGGCCACGGAGCAGTTCTTC	CSVRGATEQFF
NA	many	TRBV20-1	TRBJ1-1	TGCAGTGCTAGTCGGACTCTCAAGACAGGAGGGGCTTTCTTT	CSASRTLKTGGAFF
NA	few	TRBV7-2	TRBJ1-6	TGTGCCAGCAGCCTAACAACGAGGTATTCACCCCTCCACTTT	CASSLTTRYSPLHF
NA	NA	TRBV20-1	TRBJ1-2	TGCAGTGCTAGGGGGAGCACTGTTTGGTATGGCTACACCTTC	CSARGSTVWYGYTF
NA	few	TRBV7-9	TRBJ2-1	TGTGCCAGCAGCCAGGTTAGGGCGGCAACATACAATGAGCAGTTCTTC	CASSQVRAATYNEQFF
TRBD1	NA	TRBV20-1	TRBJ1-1	TGCAGTGCTTCGCGACAGGGGAACACTGAAGCTTTCTTT	CSASRQGNTEAFF
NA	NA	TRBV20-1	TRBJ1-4	TGCAGTGCTCGGACAGTTCCTAATGAAAAACTGTTTTTT	CSARTVPNEKLFF
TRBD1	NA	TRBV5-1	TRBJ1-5	TGCGCCAGCAGCTCCGGACAGGGGGGGAATCAGCCCCAGCATTTT	CASSSGQGGNQPQHF
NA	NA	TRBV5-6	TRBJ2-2	TGTGCCAGCAGCCCCGGGCGGCTAGGGGGGCTCGGGGAGCTGTTTTTT	CASSPGRLGGLGELFF
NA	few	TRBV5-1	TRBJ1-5	TGCGCCAGCAGCTTGGAAGGGGCAGGGTATCAGCCCCAGCATTTT	CASSLEGAGYQPQHF
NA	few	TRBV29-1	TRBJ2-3	TGCAGCGTTGAAGATCTGGGGGACACAGATACGCAGTATTTT	CSVEDLGDTDTQYF
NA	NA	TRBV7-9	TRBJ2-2	TGTGCCAGCAGCTCAGGAACAATCGGGGAGCTGTTTTTT	CASSSGTIGELFF
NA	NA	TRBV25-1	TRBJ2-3	TGTGCCAGCAGTGAGCAGAACCGGGATCTAGGTTCAGCAGATACGCAGTATTTT	CASSEQNRDLGSADTQYF
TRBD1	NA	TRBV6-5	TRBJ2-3	TGTGCCAGCAGTTACGGGACAGGGGTAGAAGATACGCAGTATTTT	CASSYGTGVEDTQYF
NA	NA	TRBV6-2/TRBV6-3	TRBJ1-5	TGTGCCAGCAGTACACAGAATAGCAATCAGCCCCAGCATTTT	CASSTQNSNQPQHF
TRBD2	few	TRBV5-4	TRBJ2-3	TGTGCCAGCAGCTTGACGGGGGGAGATACGCAGTATTTT	CASSLTGGDTQYF
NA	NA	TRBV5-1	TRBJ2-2	TGCGCCAGCAGGGTTCGGACATTGGTCGGGGAGCTGTTTTTT	CASRVRTLVGELFF
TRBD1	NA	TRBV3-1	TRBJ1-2	TGTGCCAGCAGCCAGCGCCAGGGGGGCTACTATGGCTACACCTTC	CASSQRQGGYYGYTF
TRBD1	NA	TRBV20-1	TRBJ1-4	TGCAGTGCTAAGACAGGGTTTTATGAAAAACTGTTTTTT	CSAKTGFYEKLFF
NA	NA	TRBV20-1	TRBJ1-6	TGCAGTGCTAGACCCAGAAGAGATTCACCCCTCCACTTT	CSARPRRDSPLHF
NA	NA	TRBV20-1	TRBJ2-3	TGCAGTCCAGGGGATACGCAGTATTTT	CSPGDTQYF
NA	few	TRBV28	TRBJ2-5	TGTGCCAGCAGAAACAGGGAGGAAGAGACCCAGTACTTC	CASRNREEETQYF
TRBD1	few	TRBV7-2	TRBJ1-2	TGTGCCAGCAGCTTTGAGGGGGCATCAAGCTACACCTTC	CASSFEGASSYTF
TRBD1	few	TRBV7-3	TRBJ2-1	TGTGCCAGCAGCCCCCGACAGGGAAGCCTCAATGAGCAGTTCTTC	CASSPRQGSLNEQFF